The subject of this entry is one T cell receptor (beta chain). Its antigen is unknown. The data were obtained in a study of cytotoxic CD8 clonotypes in ibrutinib-treated CLL. Study-wide findings and caveats: A difference in sampling times existed between sustained-remission and progressing patients.

Trimming cost V 5 bases and J 0 bases, with 13 bases left between them. The CDR3 sequence is 14 residues long. The germline gives CDR1 SQVTM, CDR2 ANQGSEA. Using immunoSEQ multiplex PCR, the repertoire was profiled, and TCRdb retains in-frame clones only, with some absent. The sample lists 25,000 to 30,000 clones, 45% to 60% occurring once. This receptor was identified in a human donor with chronic lymphocytic leukemia. Specimen: PBMCs, collected before ibrutinib treatment. The chain links TRBV29-1 to TRBJ1-1, with a tentative D call TRBD1 (6 bases). The CDR3 bases are TGCAGCGTTCACAGGGTGGGGGTGAACACTGAAGCTTTCTTT. This sequence encodes CSVHRVGVNTEAFF.